The T cell receptor (beta chain) under discussion was sequenced for a study of CD8+CD57+ T cells in acquired aplastic anemia (dated by TCRdb to 2017 to 2018). For the study in its entirety: Extracted DNA from sorted CD4+ and CD8+ cells averaged around 3.3 ug, ranging from roughly 0.2 to 30 ug. An average of around 10 million reads for CD4+ cells and 11 million or so reads for CD8+ cells was obtained from healthy donor samples. Study-level results and caveats: Patients and healthy controls showed no significant difference in CD8+ Simpson's diversity (P=0.060). Around 30 CD8+ CDR3 sequences were shared between patients and controls but appeared highly expressed in patients and within their immunodominant clones.

This clonotype occurred many times. The antigen it binds to is not known. Its ends do not fully match the called genes, so a read error is possible. In this study, sorted CD4+ and CD8+ T cells from the blood of healthy subjects and of severe aplastic anemia patients had their TCR repertoires deep-sequenced. Ficoll-Paque density gradient centrifugation was used to isolate peripheral blood mononuclear cells. Before DNA was extracted, CD4+ and CD8+ T cells were sorted using either FACS or magnetic beads. Via the germline V gene (reference sequence), CDR1 is DFQATT and CDR2 SNEGSKA. The CDR3 contains 13 residues, cysteine and phenylalanine counted. The entry retains the CDR3 DNA only, 39 bases that are in frame from base 1. Genomic DNA was used as template for profiling of TCR beta VDJ combinations and CDR3 sequences. An Illumina HiSeq 2000 was the platform used for TCR repertoire sequencing. The authors' pipeline ran thus. Repertoires were assessed using TRBV/TRBJ rearrangement plots, CDR3 size and DJ length profiles, and Simpson's diversity index. The immunodominant clone was defined as the most abundant DNA sequence in deep sequencing data. CDR3 amino acid sequences were checked for sharing between subjects and were compared against published repertoires and the VDJdb database. Through fastp at Q25 and MiXCR, TCRdb rebuilt clones from the public reads, retaining in-frame beta chains. Each CDR3 protein appears once, grouped with its most common genes and DNA. The V and J calls follow TCRdb's processing rather than the paper's. The sample contains about 130,000 distinct CDR3 sequences, over 45% of them found a single time. The top ten clones comprise 2.5% of the sample.

Source material: sorted CD4+, CD8+, or CD8+CD57+ T cells (not recorded which) from PBMCs. The sequence joins TRBV20-1 to TRBJ1-2; 6 matching bases give a weak D call of TRBD1. The source is a human donor in good health, serving as a control. The sequence in DNA is TGCAGTGCCAGAGGGGGATCTAACTATGGCTACACCTTC. Protein translation: CSARGGSNYGYTF.